Following are 28 T cell receptor beta chains from one sample sequenced in a study of cytomegalovirus exposure and HLA in healthy donors. The PCR had 60 Vbeta and 13 Jbeta primers. TCRdb's table, derived via immunoSEQ multiplex PCR, lists solely in-frame clones and lacks some. In the table there are 100,000 to 150,000 clones, about 74% of which are singletons. Sequencing was performed on PBMCs. The receptors derive from a woman aged 50 to 65 in good health and CMV-seropositive.

The chain is built from TRBV5-4 and TRBJ2-2; 9 bases are a match to TRBD2. The junction had 12 bases not matched to a gene; V was cut back by 4 bases and J by 5 bases. CDR3 length equals 17 residues. The V gene's germline CDR1 is SGHNT and CDR2 YYREEE (reference sequence). CDR3 DNA sequence: TGTGCCAGCAGCCCGGCTGGGCGGGGGGGTTTAACCGGGGAGCTGTTTTTT. It specifies CASSPAGRGGLTGELFF.

The chain couples TRBV9 to TRBJ2-3; 10 positions match TRBD2. The CDR3 is made up of 17 amino acids. Germline assignment: CDR1 SGDLS and CDR2 YYNGEE. V gave up 4 bases and J gave up 4 bases; unmatched junction bases: 12. The CDR3 bases are TGTGCCAGCAGCACACATTATAGCGGGGGGTCCCCAGATACGCAGTATTTT. It codes for CASSTHYSGGSPDTQYF. Full variable domain (missing parts from reference TRBV9 and TRBJ2-3): DSGVTQTPKHLITATGQRVTLRCSPRSGDLSVYWYQQSLDQGLQFLIQYYNGEERAKGNILERFSAQQFPDLHSELNLSSLELGDSALYFCASSTHYSGGSPDTQYFGPGTRLTVL.

This clone has only a few counts. The CDR3 DNA sequence: TGTGCCAGCAGTTTCCATACCAGCCTAGCGGCTACCGCAGATACGCAGTATTTT. Amino acid sequence: CASSFHTSLAATADTQYF. This chain uses TRBV27 with TRBJ2-3; 7 bases line up with TRBD2. CDR1 and CDR2 from the germline V gene are MNHEY and SMNVEV (reference sequence). Trimming at V came to 3 bases and at J to 4 bases, leaving 16 bases not matched to a gene. The CDR3 runs 18 residues.

The chain uses TRBV7-9 and TRBJ2-5; 9 bases are a match to TRBD2. V shed 4 bases, J shed 1 base, and the junction held 10 bases outside the gene matches. The CDR3 has 17 residues. From germline, CDR1 is SEHNR and CDR2 FQNEAQ (reference sequence). The DNA of the CDR3 is TGTGCCAGCAGCTCCCTGGCTAGCGGGGCGATCCAAGAGACCCAGTACTTC. This sequence encodes CASSSLASGAIQETQYF.

This clone has only a few counts. The rearrangement uses TRBV11-2 and TRBJ2-4; D may be TRBD1 (6 bases). The germline CDR1 and CDR2 sequences are SGHAT and FQNNGV. CDR3 length: 14 residues. The V end was cut by 4 bases, the J end by 6 bases, with 13 bases between. Here the CDR3 DNA reads TGTGCCAGCAGCTCCACGACAGGCTCAAACATTCAGTACTTC. It translates to CASSSTTGSNIQYF.

This clone was counted between two and nine times. The rearrangement uses TRBV9 and TRBJ1-2, with TRBD1 matching over 8 bases. Germline V CDR1 and CDR2: SGDLS, YYNGEE. The V gene end was trimmed by 3 bases and the J gene end by 6 bases; junction bases not matched to a gene: 7. CDR3 size: 14 residues. This CDR3 reads CASSAYDRGDGYTF. The CDR3 nucleotides are TGTGCCAGCAGCGCCTATGACAGGGGAGATGGCTACACCTTC.

The CDR3 region has the DNA TGTGCCAGCAGTTTATATACAGGGGCAAACAATGAGCAGTTCTTC. This encodes CASSLYTGANNEQFF. The chain employs TRBV28 and TRBJ2-1, with 7 bases aligning to TRBD1. The V and J ends lost 1 base and 5 bases, in that order; junction bases with no gene match: 5. Looked up from germline, CDR1 is MDHEN and CDR2 is SYDVKM. The CDR3 totals 15 residues.

The chain links TRBV7-9 to TRBJ1-2, with D perhaps TRBD1 (5 bases). The germline V gene has CDR1 SEHNR and CDR2 FQNEAQ (reference sequence). Between the trimmed V and J ends, which lost 1 base and 8 bases, there was a span of 17 bases. The CDR3 consists of 15 residues. CDR3 nucleotide sequence: TGTGCCAGCAGCTTAGTAGCAGGGCTCTTGGAGGGCTACACCTTC. Encoded protein: CASSLVAGLLEGYTF.

V gene TRBV5-6 combines with J gene TRBJ2-2, with 8 positions matching TRBD1. V was clipped by 2 bases and J by 6 bases; unmatched bases: 6. The CDR3 is 15 residues long. CDR1 is SGHDT and CDR2 is YYEEEE in the germline V gene. In DNA, the CDR3 is TGTGCCAGCAGCTTTAACAGGGGGTATCCCGGGGAGCTGTTTTTT. This gives the protein CASSFNRGYPGELFF.

This chain joins TRBV25-1 and TRBJ2-2, with D tentatively TRBD1 (6 bases). Germline lookup yields CDR1 MGHDK and CDR2 SYGVNS. This CDR3 region has 17 residues. V shed 5 bases and J shed 3 bases, with 19 bases lying between them. CDR3 amino acids: CASSPYSGTQYTGELFF. The CDR3 region has the DNA TGTGCCAGCAGTCCCTATTCGGGGACACAGTACACCGGGGAGCTGTTTTTT.

The table lists this clone with a few counts. This chain uses TRBV5-4 with TRBJ2-1; TRBD1 matches at 9 bases. Germline V CDR1 and CDR2: SGHNT, YYREEE (reference sequence). The CDR3 has 15 residues. J gave up 1 base and V 6 bases, and 5 bases lay outside the gene matches. CDR3 sequence (DNA): TGTGCCAGCACTACCGGGACAGGGTCCTACAATGAGCAGTTCTTC. It specifies CASTTGTGSYNEQFF.

The genes are TRBV9 and TRBJ1-5; the D gene is possibly TRBD1 (5 bases). Trimming left V 2 bases short and J 0 bases short, with 21 bases between. This CDR3 comprises 19 residues. Germline V gives CDR1 SGDLS, CDR2 YYNGEE. The CDR3 loop is CASSVRLGGIYYSNQPQHF. In DNA form, the CDR3 reads TGTGCCAGCAGCGTGCGGTTGGGGGGAATATATTATAGCAATCAGCCCCAGCATTTT.

Remarks on this clone: The same CDR3 arises from other DNA sequences in this sample as well. V gene TRBV5-1 combines with J gene TRBJ2-3; possibly TRBD1 for D (7 bases). The CDR3 has 14 residues. The V gene's germline CDR1 is SGHRS and CDR2 YFSETQ. With 0 bases removed from V and 5 bases from J, the gap between germline ends came to 10 bases. The DNA for the CDR3 is TGCGCCAGCAGCTTGGGACAGGGAGGAGATACGCAGTATTTT. Its protein product is CASSLGQGGDTQYF.

This chain links TRBV19 with TRBJ1-2; TRBD1 is a possible D gene (5 bases). There are 14 residues in the CDR3. CDR1 and CDR2 (germline): LNHDA, SQIVND (reference sequence). V lost 3 bases and J 0 bases, leaving 8 bases between the germline ends. CDR3 nucleotides: TGTGCCAGTAGTATCACAGGTTCTAACTATGGCTACACCTTC. As protein: CASSITGSNYGYTF.

The table lists this clone with a few counts. This chain links TRBV14 with TRBJ2-7, with 10 bases identical to TRBD1. The CDR3 contains 16 residues. V gave up 5 bases and J gave up 1 base; unmatched junction bases: 8. Per the germline V gene, CDR1 is SGHDN and CDR2 is FVKESK. CDR3 nucleotides: TGTGCCAGCAGCGGGCGATCGGGACAGGGGTCCTACGAGCAGTACTTC. The encoded protein is CASSGRSGQGSYEQYF.

The sample holds a few counts of this clone. The rearrangement links TRBV5-1 to TRBJ2-5; TRBD1 matches at 10 bases. CDR3 length: 15 amino acids. Germline V CDR1 and CDR2: SGHRS, YFSETQ. V dropped 4 bases and J dropped 5; count of bases not matched to a gene: 8. The CDR3 sequence: CASSLGTGEIETQYF. In nucleotides, the CDR3 is TGCGCCAGCAGCCTGGGGACAGGGGAAATCGAGACCCAGTACTTC.

V gene TRBV9 combines with J gene TRBJ1-6; D uncertain. The CDR3 has 12 residues. Per germline, CDR1 SGDLS and CDR2 YYNGEE. Trimming pared 3 bases from V and 12 bases from J, leaving 10 bases between. The CDR3 bases are TGTGCCAGCAGCGGAGCTGGTTTACCCCTCCACTTT. It translates to CASSGAGLPLHF.

This clone was counted only a few times. The rearrangement links TRBV15 to TRBJ2-5, with TRBD1 as a possible D gene (6 bases). The CDR3 consists of 15 residues. V dropped 0 bases and J dropped 6 bases, with 14 bases sitting between them. Germline V gene sequence: CDR1 LNHNV, CDR2 YYDKDF (reference sequence). CDR3 sequence reads: CATSRDITGWQTQYF. CDR3 DNA sequence: TGTGCCACCAGCAGAGATATTACAGGGTGGCAGACCCAGTACTTC.

The J gene is TRBJ2-1, the V gene TRBV5-1, with D hard to call. V was shortened by 3 bases and J by 10 bases, with 14 bases between the two germline ends. CDR3 size: 13 residues. Germline CDR1 is SGHRS and CDR2 is YFSETQ. As DNA, the CDR3 is TGCGCCAGCAGCTCCGAACCCGCCAGGGAGCAGTTCTTC. It specifies CASSSEPAREQFF.

V and J are TRBV13 and TRBJ2-5; D is possibly TRBD1 (6 bases). The CDR3 runs to 14 residues. Trimming took 6 bases from V and 4 from J, leaving 15 bases between them. Germline V gene data show CDR1 as PRHDT and CDR2 as FYEKMQ (reference sequence). DNA for the CDR3: TGTGCCAGCAGGCAACAGGGTGTGATAGAGACCCAGTACTTC. It translates to CASRQQGVIETQYF.

The chain is built from TRBV6-5 and TRBJ2-7; 9 positions agree with TRBD2. Germline V gene lookup returns CDR1 MNHEY and CDR2 SVGAGI. The CDR3 extends over 16 amino acids. Losses at the gene ends were 0 bases for V and 2 bases for J; bases not matched to a gene: 5. The CDR3 coding sequence is TGTGCCAGCAGTTACTCTGGCCTAGCGGGGACCTACGAGCAGTACTTC. Its translation is CASSYSGLAGTYEQYF.

This chain connects TRBV7-2 to TRBJ1-2, with D maybe TRBD1 (5 bases). V was shortened by 5 bases and J by 8 bases, with 12 bases between the two germline ends. Germline-derived CDR1 and CDR2 are SGHTA and FQGNSA. This CDR3 has 12 amino acids. The CDR3 nucleotides read TGTGCCAGCAGCGCACAGGTGAAAGGCTACACCTTC. As protein: CASSAQVKGYTF.

The chain is built from TRBV7-3 and TRBJ1-1; D is perhaps TRBD1 (6 bases). The CDR3 has 13 residues. Germline-derived CDR1 and CDR2 are SGHTA and FQGTGA. The ends were cut back, 3 bases at V and 11 bases at J, with 16 bases in the middle. In nucleotides, the CDR3 is TGTGCCAGCAGCTTTTCCGTACAGGGAGATGCTTTCTTT. It yields the protein CASSFSVQGDAFF.

In DNA form, the CDR3 reads TGTGCCAGCAGCCAGAAATCGGGAACGAAGACCTACGAGCAGTACTTC. It yields the protein CASSQKSGTKTYEQYF. The rearrangement links TRBV16 to TRBJ2-7, with D perhaps matching TRBD2 (5 bases). The germline V gene has CDR1 KGHSY and CDR2 FQNENV. With 3 bases removed from V and 2 bases from J, the gap between germline ends came to 17 bases. CDR3 size: 16 residues.

This chain joins TRBV7-2 and TRBJ1-6; TRBD1 aligns across 7 bases. CDR3 size: 14 residues. Germline-derived CDR1 and CDR2 are SGHTA and FQGNSA. V lost 4 bases to trimming and J lost 8 bases; unmatched junction nucleotides: 5. CDR3 amino acids: CASSSDRQYSPLHF. In DNA, the CDR3 is TGTGCCAGCAGCTCGGACAGGCAGTATTCACCCCTCCACTTT.

Only a few counts were recorded for this clone. The chain has TRBV29-1 and TRBJ2-7; D possibly corresponds to TRBD1 (6 bases). V was pared by 7 bases and J by 5 bases, with 15 bases between. CDR3 length: 12 amino acids. From germline, CDR1 is SQVTM and CDR2 ANQGSEA. The CDR3 spells CSAVGRGDEQYF. CDR3 sequence (DNA): TGCAGCGCAGTGGGCAGGGGCGACGAGCAGTACTTC.

The chain combines TRBV10-1 with TRBJ2-3; D is unresolved. This CDR3 contains 14 residues. Germline V lookup: CDR1 WNHNN, CDR2 SYGVQD (reference sequence). Trimming cost V 10 bases and J 4 bases, with 18 bases left between them. The CDR3 spells CATSPLRIADTQYF. The CDR3 nucleotides are TGCGCCACTTCCCCCCTGCGGATCGCAGATACGCAGTATTTT.

The chain couples TRBV28 to TRBJ1-2, with 9 nucleotides matching TRBD1. Trimming took 6 bases from V and 4 from J; bases not matched to a gene: 9. Germline V gene lookup returns CDR1 MDHEN and CDR2 SYDVKM. The CDR3 runs 15 residues. The chain's CDR3 is CASSYDRGGPYGYTF. CDR3 coding DNA: TGTGCCAGCAGCTATGACAGGGGGGGTCCCTATGGCTACACCTTC.